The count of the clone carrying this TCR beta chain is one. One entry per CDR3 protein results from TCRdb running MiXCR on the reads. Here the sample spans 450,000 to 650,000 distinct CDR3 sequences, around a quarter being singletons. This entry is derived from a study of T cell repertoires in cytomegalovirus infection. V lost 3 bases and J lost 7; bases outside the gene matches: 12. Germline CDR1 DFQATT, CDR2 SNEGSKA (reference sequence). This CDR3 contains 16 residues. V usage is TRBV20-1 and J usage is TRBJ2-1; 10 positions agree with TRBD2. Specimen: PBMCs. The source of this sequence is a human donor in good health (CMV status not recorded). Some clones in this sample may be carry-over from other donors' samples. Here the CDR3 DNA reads TGCAGTGCTAGGAGATGGCCAGCGGGAGGGCCGAATGAGCAGTTCTTC. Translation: CSARRWPAGGPNEQFF.